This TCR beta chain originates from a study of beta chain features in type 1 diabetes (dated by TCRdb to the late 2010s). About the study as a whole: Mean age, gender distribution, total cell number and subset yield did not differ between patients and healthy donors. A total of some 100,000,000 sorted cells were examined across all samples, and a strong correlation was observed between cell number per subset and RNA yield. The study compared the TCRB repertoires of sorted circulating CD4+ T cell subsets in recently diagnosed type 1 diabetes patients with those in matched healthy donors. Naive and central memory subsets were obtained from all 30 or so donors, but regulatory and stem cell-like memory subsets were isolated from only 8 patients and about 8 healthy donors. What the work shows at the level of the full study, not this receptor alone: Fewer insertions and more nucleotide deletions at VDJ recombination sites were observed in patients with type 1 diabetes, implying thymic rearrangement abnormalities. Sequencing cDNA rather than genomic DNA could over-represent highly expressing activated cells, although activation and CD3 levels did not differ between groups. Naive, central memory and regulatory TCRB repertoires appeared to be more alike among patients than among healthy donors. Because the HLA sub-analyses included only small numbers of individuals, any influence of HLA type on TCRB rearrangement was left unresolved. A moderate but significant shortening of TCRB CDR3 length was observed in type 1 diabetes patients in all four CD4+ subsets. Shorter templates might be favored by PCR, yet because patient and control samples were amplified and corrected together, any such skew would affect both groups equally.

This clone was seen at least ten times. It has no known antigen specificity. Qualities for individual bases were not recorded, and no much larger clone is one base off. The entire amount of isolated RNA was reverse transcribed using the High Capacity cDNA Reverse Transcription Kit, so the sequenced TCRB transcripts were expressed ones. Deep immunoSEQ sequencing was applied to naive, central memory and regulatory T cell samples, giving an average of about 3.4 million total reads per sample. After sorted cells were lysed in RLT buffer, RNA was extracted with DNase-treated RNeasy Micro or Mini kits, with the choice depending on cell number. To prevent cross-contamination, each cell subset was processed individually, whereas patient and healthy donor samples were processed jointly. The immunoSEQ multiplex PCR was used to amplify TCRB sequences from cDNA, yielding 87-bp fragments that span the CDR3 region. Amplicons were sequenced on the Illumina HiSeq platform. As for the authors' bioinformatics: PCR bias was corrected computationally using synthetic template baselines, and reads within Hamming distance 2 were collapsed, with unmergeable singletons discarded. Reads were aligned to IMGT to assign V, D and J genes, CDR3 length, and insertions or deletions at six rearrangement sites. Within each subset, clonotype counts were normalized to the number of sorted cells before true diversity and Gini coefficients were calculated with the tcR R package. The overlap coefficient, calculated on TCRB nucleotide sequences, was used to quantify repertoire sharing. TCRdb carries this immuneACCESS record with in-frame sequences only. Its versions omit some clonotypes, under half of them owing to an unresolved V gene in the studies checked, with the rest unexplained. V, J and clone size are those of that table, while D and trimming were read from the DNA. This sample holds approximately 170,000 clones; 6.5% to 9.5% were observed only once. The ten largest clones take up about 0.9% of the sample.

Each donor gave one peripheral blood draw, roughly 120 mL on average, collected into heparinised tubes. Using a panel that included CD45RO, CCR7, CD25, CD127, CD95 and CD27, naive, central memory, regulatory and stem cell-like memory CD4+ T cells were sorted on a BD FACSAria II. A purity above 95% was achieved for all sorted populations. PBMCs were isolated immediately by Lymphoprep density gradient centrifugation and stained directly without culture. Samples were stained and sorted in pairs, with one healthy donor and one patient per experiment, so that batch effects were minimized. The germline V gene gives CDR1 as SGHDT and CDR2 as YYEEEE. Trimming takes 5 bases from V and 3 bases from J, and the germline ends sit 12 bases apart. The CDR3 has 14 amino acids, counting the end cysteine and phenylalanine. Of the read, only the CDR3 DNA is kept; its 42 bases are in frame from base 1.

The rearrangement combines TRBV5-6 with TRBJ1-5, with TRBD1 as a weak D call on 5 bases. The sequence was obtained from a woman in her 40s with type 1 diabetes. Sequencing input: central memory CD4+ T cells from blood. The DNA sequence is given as TGTGCCAGCAGTAGGGGAAGTTCCAATCAGCCCCAGCATTTT. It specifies CASSRGSSNQPQHF.